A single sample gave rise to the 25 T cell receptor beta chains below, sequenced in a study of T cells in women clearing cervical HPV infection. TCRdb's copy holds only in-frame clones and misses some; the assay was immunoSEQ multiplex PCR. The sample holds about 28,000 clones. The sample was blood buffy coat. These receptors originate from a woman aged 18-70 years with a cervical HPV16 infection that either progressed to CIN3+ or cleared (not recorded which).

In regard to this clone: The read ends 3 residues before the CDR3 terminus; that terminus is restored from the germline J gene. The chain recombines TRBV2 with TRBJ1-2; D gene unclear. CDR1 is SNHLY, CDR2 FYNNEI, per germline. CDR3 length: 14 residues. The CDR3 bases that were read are TGTGCCAGCAGTGAAAGTCTAGCGGGTTACGAC. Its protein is CASSESLAGYD. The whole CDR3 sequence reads CASSESLAGYDYTF.

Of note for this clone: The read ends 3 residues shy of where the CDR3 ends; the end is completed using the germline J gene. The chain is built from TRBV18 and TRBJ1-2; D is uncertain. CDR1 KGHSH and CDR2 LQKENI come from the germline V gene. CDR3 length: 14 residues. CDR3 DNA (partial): TGTGCCAGCTCACAAGGGTTGGTAAGCAATGAC. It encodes CASSQGLVSND. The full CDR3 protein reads CASSQGLVSNDYTF.

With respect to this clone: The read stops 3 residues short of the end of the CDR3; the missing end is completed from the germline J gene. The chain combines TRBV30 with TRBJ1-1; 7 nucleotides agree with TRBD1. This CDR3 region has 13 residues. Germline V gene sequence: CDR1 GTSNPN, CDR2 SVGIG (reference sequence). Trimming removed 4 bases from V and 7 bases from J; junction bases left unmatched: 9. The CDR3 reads CAWKRQGGGEAFF. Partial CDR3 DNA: TGTGCCTGGAAAAGACAGGGAGGAGGTGAA.

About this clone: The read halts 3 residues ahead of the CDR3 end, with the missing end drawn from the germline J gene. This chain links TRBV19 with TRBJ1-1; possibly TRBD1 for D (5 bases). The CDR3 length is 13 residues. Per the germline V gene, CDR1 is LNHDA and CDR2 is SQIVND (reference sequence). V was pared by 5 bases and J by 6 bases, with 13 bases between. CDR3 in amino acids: CASSVDRGPEAFF. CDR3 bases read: TGTGCCAGTAGTGTGGATAGGGGTCCTGAA.

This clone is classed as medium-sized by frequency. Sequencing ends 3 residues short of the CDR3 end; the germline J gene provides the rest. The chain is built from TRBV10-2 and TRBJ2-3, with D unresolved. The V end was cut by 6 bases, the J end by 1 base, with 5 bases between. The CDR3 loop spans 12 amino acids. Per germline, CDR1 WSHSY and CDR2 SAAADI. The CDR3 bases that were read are TGCGCCAGCAGGACTGGCACAGATACG. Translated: CASRTGTDT. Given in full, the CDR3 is CASRTGTDTQYF.

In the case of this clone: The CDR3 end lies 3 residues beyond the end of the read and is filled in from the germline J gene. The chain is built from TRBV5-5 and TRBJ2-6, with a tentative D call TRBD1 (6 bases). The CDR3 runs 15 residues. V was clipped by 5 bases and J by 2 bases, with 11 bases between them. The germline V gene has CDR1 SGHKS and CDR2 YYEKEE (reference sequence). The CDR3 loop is CASSSGVPGANVLTF. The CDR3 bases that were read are TGTGCCAGCAGTTCAGGGGTCCCTGGGGCCAACGTC.

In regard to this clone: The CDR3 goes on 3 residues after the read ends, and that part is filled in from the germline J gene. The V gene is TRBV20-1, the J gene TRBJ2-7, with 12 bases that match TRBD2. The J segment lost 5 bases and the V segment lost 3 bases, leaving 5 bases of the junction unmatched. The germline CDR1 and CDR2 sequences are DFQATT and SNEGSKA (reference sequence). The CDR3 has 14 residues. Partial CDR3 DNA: TGCAGTGCTAGCAAACTAGCGGGGGGCGACGAG. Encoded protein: CSASKLAGGDE. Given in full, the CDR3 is CSASKLAGGDEQYF.

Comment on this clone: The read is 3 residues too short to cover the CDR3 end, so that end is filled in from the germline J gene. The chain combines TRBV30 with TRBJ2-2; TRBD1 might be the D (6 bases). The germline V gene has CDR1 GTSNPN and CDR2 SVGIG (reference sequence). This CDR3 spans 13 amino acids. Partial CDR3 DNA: TGTGCCTGGAGTCGGAACAGGGCCTCACCG. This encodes CAWSRNRASP. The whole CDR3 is CAWSRNRASPLFF.

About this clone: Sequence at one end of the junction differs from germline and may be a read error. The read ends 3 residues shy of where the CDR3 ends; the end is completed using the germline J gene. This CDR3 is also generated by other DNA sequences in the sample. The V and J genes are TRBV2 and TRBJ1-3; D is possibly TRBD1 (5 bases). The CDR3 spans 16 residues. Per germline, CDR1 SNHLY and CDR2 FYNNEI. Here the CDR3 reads CASSVDSARGGNTIYF. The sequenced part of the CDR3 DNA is TGTGCCAGCAGTGTAGACAGCGCGAGGGGTGGAAACACG.

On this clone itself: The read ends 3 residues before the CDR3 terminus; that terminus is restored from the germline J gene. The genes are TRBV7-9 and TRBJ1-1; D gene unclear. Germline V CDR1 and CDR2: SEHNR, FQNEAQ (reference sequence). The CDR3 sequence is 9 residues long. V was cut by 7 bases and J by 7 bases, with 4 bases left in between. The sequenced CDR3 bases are TGTGCCAGCACCAGTGAA. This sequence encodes CASTSE. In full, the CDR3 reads CASTSEAFF.

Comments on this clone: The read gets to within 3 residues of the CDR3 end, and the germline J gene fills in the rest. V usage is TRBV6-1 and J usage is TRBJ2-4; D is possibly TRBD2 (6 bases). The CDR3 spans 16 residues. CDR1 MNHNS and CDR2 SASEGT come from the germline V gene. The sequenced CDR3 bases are TGTGCCAGCAGTGTTGGGGTTTTCAGGGAGGTCTATGGT. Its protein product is CASSVGVFREVYG. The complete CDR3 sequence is CASSVGVFREVYGQYF.

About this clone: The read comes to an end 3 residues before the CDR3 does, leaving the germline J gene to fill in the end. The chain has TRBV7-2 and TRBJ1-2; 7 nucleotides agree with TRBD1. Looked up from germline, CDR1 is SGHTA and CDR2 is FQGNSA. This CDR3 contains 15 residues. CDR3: CASSLVPTGSYDYTF. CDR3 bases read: TGTGCCAGCAGCTTAGTTCCGACAGGGAGCTACGAC.

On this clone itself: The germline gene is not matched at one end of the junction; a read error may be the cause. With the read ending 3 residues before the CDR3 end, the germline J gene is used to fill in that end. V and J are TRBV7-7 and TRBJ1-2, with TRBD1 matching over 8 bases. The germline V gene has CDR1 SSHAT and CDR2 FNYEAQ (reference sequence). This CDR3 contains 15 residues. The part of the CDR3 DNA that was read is TGTGCTAGCAGCTTAGTCGCGACAGGGGACTACGAC. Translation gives CASSLVATGDYD. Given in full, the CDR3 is CASSLVATGDYDYTF.

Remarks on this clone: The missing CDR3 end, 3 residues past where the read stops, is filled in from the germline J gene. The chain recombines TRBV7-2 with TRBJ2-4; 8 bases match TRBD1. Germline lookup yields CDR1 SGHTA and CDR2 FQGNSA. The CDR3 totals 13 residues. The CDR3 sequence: CASSYRGFYGQYF. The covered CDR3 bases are TGTGCCAGCAGCTACAGGGGGTTCTATGGT.

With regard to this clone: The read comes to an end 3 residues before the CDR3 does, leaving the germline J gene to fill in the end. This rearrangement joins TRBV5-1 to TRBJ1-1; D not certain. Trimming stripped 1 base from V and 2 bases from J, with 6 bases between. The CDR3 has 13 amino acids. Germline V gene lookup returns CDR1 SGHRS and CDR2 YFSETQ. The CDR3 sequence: CASSLLTNTEAFF. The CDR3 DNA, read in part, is TGCGCCAGCAGCTTGCTGACAAACACTGAA.

The CDR3 DNA, read in part, is TGTGCCAGCAACCCGGAGGGGGGGCTCGGCTATGGT. It encodes CASNPEGGLGYG. The entire CDR3 protein reads CASNPEGGLGYGQYF. J is TRBJ2-4 and V is TRBV7-9, with a possible D match to TRBD2 (7 bases). Read coverage stops 3 residues before the CDR3 terminus; the germline J gene supplies the remainder. Per germline, CDR1 SEHNR and CDR2 FQNEAQ (reference sequence). CDR3 length: 15 residues.

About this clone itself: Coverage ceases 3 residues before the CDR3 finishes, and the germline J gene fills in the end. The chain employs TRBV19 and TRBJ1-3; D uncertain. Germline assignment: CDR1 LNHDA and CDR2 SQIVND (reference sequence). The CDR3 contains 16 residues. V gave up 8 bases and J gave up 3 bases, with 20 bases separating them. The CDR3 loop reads CASVPLEGRVGNTIYF. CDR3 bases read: TGTGCCAGTGTCCCGCTTGAAGGGCGAGTTGGAAACACC.

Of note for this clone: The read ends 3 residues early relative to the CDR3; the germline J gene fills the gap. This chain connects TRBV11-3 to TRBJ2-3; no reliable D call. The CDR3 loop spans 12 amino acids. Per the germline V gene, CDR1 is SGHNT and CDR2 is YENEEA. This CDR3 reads CASSGKQETQYF. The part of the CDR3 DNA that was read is TGTGCCAGCAGTGGCAAGCAGGAGACG.

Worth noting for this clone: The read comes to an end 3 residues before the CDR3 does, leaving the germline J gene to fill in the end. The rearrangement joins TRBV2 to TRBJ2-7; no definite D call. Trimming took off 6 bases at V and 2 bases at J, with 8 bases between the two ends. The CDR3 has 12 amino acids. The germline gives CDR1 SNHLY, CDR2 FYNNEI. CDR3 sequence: CASRPPTYEQYF. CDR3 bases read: TGTGCCAGCAGACCTCCTACCTACGAG.

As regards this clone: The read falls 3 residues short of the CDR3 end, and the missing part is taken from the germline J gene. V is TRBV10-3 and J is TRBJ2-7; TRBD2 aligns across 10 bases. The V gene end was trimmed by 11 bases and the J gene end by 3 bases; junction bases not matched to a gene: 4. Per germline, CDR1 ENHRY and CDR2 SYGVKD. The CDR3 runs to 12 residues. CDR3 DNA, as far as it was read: TGTGCCTCAGCGGGGGGGCTCTACGAG. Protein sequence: CASAGGLYE. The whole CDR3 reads CASAGGLYEQYF.

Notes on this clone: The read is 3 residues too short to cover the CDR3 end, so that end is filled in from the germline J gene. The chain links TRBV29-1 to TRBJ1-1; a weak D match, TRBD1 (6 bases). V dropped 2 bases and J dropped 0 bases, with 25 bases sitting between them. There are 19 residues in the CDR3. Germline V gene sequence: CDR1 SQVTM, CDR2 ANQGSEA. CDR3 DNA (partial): TGCAGCGTTGAACGGGCCAGGGGAATCCCGTCCGTTATGAACACTGAA. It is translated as CSVERARGIPSVMNTE. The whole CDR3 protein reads CSVERARGIPSVMNTEAFF.

The DNA read from the CDR3 is TGTGCCAGCAGTGAAGATTTGGAGGGGGCCTCTGGAAACACC. Its protein is CASSEDLEGASGNT. The CDR3 as a whole reads CASSEDLEGASGNTIYF. V usage is TRBV6-1 and J usage is TRBJ1-3, with 7 positions matching TRBD1. Read coverage stops 3 residues before the CDR3 terminus; the germline J gene supplies the remainder. Germline assignment: CDR1 MNHNS and CDR2 SASEGT. The CDR3 covers 17 residues. V shed 1 base, J shed 0 bases, and the junction held 6 bases outside the gene matches.

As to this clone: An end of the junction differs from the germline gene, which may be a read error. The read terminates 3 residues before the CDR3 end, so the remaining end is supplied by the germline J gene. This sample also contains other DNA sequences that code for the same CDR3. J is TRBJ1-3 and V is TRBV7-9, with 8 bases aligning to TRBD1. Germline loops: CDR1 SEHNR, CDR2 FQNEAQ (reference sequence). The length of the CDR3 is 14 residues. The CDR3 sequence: CASSSTGVGNTIYF. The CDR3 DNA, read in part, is TGTGCCAGCAGCTCGACAGGGGTTGGAAACACA.

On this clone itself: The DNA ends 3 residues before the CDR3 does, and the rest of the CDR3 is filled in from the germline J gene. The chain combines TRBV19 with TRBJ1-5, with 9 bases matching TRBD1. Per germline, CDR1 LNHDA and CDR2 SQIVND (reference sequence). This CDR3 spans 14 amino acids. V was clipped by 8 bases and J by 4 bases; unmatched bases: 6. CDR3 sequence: CASSRQGGNQPQHF. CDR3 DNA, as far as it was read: TGTGCCAGTTCAAGACAGGGGGGGAATCAGCCC.

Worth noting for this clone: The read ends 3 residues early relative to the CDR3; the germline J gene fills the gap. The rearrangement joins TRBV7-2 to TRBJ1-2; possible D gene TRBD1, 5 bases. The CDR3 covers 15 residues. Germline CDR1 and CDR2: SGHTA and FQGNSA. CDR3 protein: CASSLQLAGDYDYTF. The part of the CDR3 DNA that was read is TGTGCCAGCAGCTTGCAGCTAGCGGGGGACTACGAC. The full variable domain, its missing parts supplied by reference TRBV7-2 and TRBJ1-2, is GAGVSQSPSNKVTEKGKDVELRCDPISGHTALYWYRQSLGQGLEFLIYFQGNSAPDKSGLPSDRFSAERTGGSVSTLTIQRTQQEDSAVYLCASSLQLAGDYDYTFGSGTRLTVV.